The 17 T cell receptor beta chains below were found in one sample sequenced in a study of blood T cell repertoires in COVID-19 (dated by TCRdb to the early 2020s). Libraries were prepared through the immunoSEQ multiplex PCR assay. In its TCRdb copy, this immuneACCESS table keeps in-frame sequences only and misses some clones. Where compared with another copy, unresolved V genes explain less than half of these, and the others have no known cause. For this sample the table gives around 260,000 clones, of which 80% to 90% were detected only once. The biggest ten clones account for approximately 1.6% of the sample. The sample comprised peripheral blood. Receptors were obtained from a woman between 40 and 55 years old who had recovered from COVID-19.

The rearrangement links TRBV11-3 to TRBJ1-1, with D perhaps matching TRBD1 (5 bases). The V end was cut by 5 bases, the J end by 1 base, with 23 bases between. CDR3 length: 18 residues. CDR1 is SGHNT and CDR2 is YENEEA in the germline V gene. In DNA, the CDR3 is TGTGCCAGCAGCACCCTGGGGGGTTCGAGTTCGGCGAACACTGAAGCTTTCTTT. It translates to CASSTLGGSSSANTEAFF.

V is TRBV7-9 and J is TRBJ1-1; TRBD1 agrees at 9 bases. The CDR3 contains 15 residues. V lost 4 bases, J lost 3 bases, and 6 bases stayed unmatched. Germline V gene sequence: CDR1 SEHNR, CDR2 FQNEAQ (reference sequence). DNA for the CDR3: TGTGCCAGCAGCTCCACAGGGGGCTTAGACACTGAAGCTTTCTTT. It codes for CASSSTGGLDTEAFF.

The chain uses TRBV4-3 and TRBJ1-4, with TRBD1 matching 12 bases. J lost 11 bases, V lost 3 bases, and 7 bases had no gene match. Germline V lookup: CDR1 LGHNA, CDR2 YSLEER. The CDR3 spans 15 residues. This CDR3 reads CASSQAGTGGAKLFF. The CDR3 DNA reads TGCGCCAGCAGCCAGGCCGGGACAGGGGGCGCGAAACTGTTTTTT.

J is TRBJ1-1 and V is TRBV18, with 10 positions matching TRBD1. Germline-derived CDR1 and CDR2 are KGHSH and LQKENI. V shed 8 bases and J 3 bases; nucleotides not matched to a gene: 12. The CDR3 covers 16 residues. The CDR3 DNA reads as TGTGCCAGCCAACCCGGGACAGGGGCCCTTGACACTGAAGCTTTCTTT. It specifies CASQPGTGALDTEAFF.

As DNA, the CDR3 is TGTGCCAGCTCACCACGACAGGGGGCGCGGGTGGAGCAGTTCTTC. Translating gives CASSPRQGARVEQFF. The gene calls are TRBV18 and TRBJ2-1; 10 nucleotides align to TRBD1. Unmatched junction bases numbered 7, after V lost 1 base and J lost 10 bases. CDR3 length: 15 residues. CDR1 and CDR2 (germline): KGHSH, LQKENI.

The V call is TRBV29-1, the J call TRBJ2-7; TRBD1 aligns across 8 bases. CDR3 length: 14 amino acids. In germline, CDR1 is SQVTM, CDR2 ANQGSEA. J gave up 0 bases and V 6 bases, and 7 bases lay outside the gene matches. The CDR3 DNA follows: TGCAGCGTGGAGGGACAGGAGGACTCCTACGAGCAGTACTTC. Its translation is CSVEGQEDSYEQYF.

This sequence joins TRBV5-1 and TRBJ1-5; 8 bases line up with TRBD1. This CDR3 comprises 14 residues. The V segment lost 1 base and the J segment 10 bases; nucleotides outside the gene matches: 7. Per germline, CDR1 SGHRS and CDR2 YFSETQ. The CDR3 sequence: CASSLRTGMEPQHF. The CDR3 coding sequence is TGCGCCAGCAGCTTGAGGACAGGGATGGAACCCCAGCATTTT.

V is TRBV4-2 and J is TRBJ1-4, with D maybe TRBD1 (6 bases). Between the trimmed V and J ends, which lost 0 bases and 14 bases, there was a span of 13 bases. The CDR3 is 13 residues long. Germline V CDR1 and CDR2: LGHNA, YNFKEQ. CDR3 DNA: TGTGCCAGCAGCCAAGAAAGGGGGGGTCATCTGTTTTTT. It is translated as CASSQERGGHLFF.

This sequence joins TRBV9 and TRBJ1-1; TRBD1 aligns across 9 bases. The CDR3 spans 17 residues. Germline CDR1 SGDLS, CDR2 YYNGEE. V lost 3 bases to trimming and J lost 3 bases; unmatched junction nucleotides: 12. CDR3 DNA: TGTGCCAGCAGCGCCAAAGCGGGGACAGGGCGGCACACTGAAGCTTTCTTT. Translation: CASSAKAGTGRHTEAFF.

The V and J genes are TRBV29-1 and TRBJ1-2; possible D gene TRBD1, 6 bases. This CDR3 has 12 residues. CDR1 is SQVTM and CDR2 is ANQGSEA in the germline V gene. V was trimmed by 8 bases and J by 2 bases, leaving 12 bases between them. CDR3 in DNA: TGCAGCTCGGGGGGCGGGAACTATGGCTACACCTTC. Its translation: CSSGGGNYGYTF.

The chain links TRBV23-1 to TRBJ1-3; TRBD1 matches 10 bases. TRBV23-1 is an ORF, and what it does is uncertain. CDR3 size: 16 residues. J lost 0 bases, V lost 8 bases, and 7 bases had no gene match. In nucleotides, the CDR3 is TGCGCCAGCCGGGACAGGGGCCCCCTCTCTGGAAACACCATATATTTT. Translation gives CASRDRGPLSGNTIYF.

The chain combines TRBV19 with TRBJ2-5; 12 bases match TRBD2. This CDR3 region has 15 residues. V dropped 5 bases and J dropped 5; count of bases not matched to a gene: 6. Germline CDR1 reads LNHDA; CDR2 reads SQIVND (reference sequence). Here the CDR3 DNA reads TGTGCCAGTAGTGTGGGACTAGCGGGTGGTGAGACCCAGTACTTC. It translates to CASSVGLAGGETQYF.

The rearrangement joins TRBV11-2 to TRBJ1-1, with D possibly matching TRBD1 (5 bases). CDR1 is SGHAT and CDR2 is FQNNGV in the germline V gene. V lost 6 bases and J 6 bases, leaving 14 bases between the germline ends. The CDR3 consists of 13 residues. The CDR3 coding sequence is TGTGCCAGCAGTGGGGGACTCGGCGCTGAAGCTTTCTTT. Its protein product is CASSGGLGAEAFF.

The chain carries TRBV29-1 and TRBJ1-2; TRBD1 aligns across 9 bases. The CDR3 covers 13 residues. Germline-derived CDR1 and CDR2 are SQVTM and ANQGSEA. Unmatched junction bases numbered 10, after V lost 6 bases and J lost 8 bases. The CDR3 is CSVEGQGPLGYTF. CDR3 bases: TGCAGCGTGGAGGGACAGGGCCCCCTGGGCTACACCTTC.

The rearrangement links TRBV2 to TRBJ2-7, with TRBD1 as a possible D gene (5 bases). Between the trimmed V and J ends, which lost 7 bases and 0 bases, there was a span of 13 bases. Looked up from germline, CDR1 is SNHLY and CDR2 is FYNNEI. CDR3 length: 14 amino acids. This CDR3 reads CASNPARASYEQYF. The CDR3 nucleotides read TGTGCCAGCAACCCCGCCAGGGCCTCCTACGAGCAGTACTTC.

This clone was found a few times. This chain uses TRBV10-2 with TRBJ1-1; the match to TRBD1 covers 8 bases. V trimming: 1 base; J trimming: 3 bases; junction bases outside the gene matches: 7. Germline CDR1 WSHSY, CDR2 SAAADI. The CDR3 sequence is 16 residues long. The CDR3 here is CASSEYSGGFHTEAFF. The CDR3 nucleotides are TGCGCCAGCAGTGAGTACTCAGGGGGCTTCCACACTGAAGCTTTCTTT.

The genes are TRBV11-3 and TRBJ2-2, with 9 nucleotides matching TRBD2. This CDR3 has 15 residues. Per germline, CDR1 SGHNT and CDR2 YENEEA. Losses at the gene ends were 4 bases for V and 0 bases for J; bases not matched to a gene: 0. The CDR3 reads CASSSSGANTGELFF. CDR3 bases: TGTGCCAGCAGCTCTAGCGGGGCGAACACCGGGGAGCTGTTTTTT.